Described below is a single T cell receptor beta chain sequence and its context. Its recognized antigen is unknown. Within one base of it there is no much larger clone, and no base qualities were kept. Sequencing instrument: Illumina HiSeq 2500. Quantitative 5'-RACE with molecular barcodes was the method used to prepare the TCR beta libraries. From the authors' description of their analysis: A new computational method based on a probabilistic model of VDJ rearrangement was used to identify disease-linked TCR variants. TCRdb handled the public reads itself, with Q25 trimming in fastp and clone calling in MiXCR, and kept productive beta chains. Rows merge per CDR3 protein into single entries with the most common DNA and genes. V and J calls and clone size were set by TCRdb, not the authors. Present in this sample are roughly 490,000 distinct CDR3 sequences, roughly 5.2% of which were seen just once. The ten top clones hold around 3.5% of the sample.

The data derive from a study of CD8 T cells in ankylosing spondylitis (dated 2017 in TCRdb). Concerning the study at large: The study profiled T cell receptor beta repertoires in healthy donors and ankylosing spondylitis patients to find disease-linked TCR variants. The full study cohort was made up of about 25 ankylosing spondylitis patients and approximately 100 healthy donors. Samples of peripheral blood were taken, and for ankylosing spondylitis patients, synovial fluid was collected as well.

For CDR1 and CDR2, the germline V gene lists SGHTA and FQGNSA. V is cut back by 2 bases and J by 7 bases, with 10 bases in the junction unmatched. Spanning cysteine to phenylalanine, the CDR3 consists of 15 amino acids. CDR3 DNA only is kept here, 45 bases in frame from base 1. The full study reports these points: Blood from ankylosing spondylitis patients appeared to be characterized by a TCR beta motif made up of several highly homologous amino acid variants. Significant enrichment of the disease-linked clones was reported in matched synovial fluid samples from ankylosing spondylitis patients. In peripheral blood, the disease-linked clones were found at relatively low frequencies and had a CD8+ phenotype. Some of the motif variants had been reported before in the synovial fluid and blood of reactive arthritis patients, a finding that suggests common disease-initiation mechanisms.

The chain is made from TRBV7-2 and TRBJ2-7; the junction holds 8 bases that match TRBD2. This receptor was taken from a male donor with ankylosing spondylitis. Source material: blood, either unsorted or a sorted T cell fraction (not recorded which). The CDR3 sequence is CASSLWREAAGEQYF. At the DNA level, the sequence is TGTGCCAGCAGCTTATGGCGGGAGGCCGCGGGGGAGCAGTACTTC.